The sequence of this TCR beta chain was determined in a study of shared clonotypes between healthy human individuals. Trimming cost V 6 bases and J 0 bases, with 9 bases left between them. The CDR3 length is 15 residues. Germline values: CDR1 SGHTA, CDR2 FQGTGA. Libraries were prepared by immunoSEQ multiplex PCR; TCRdb keeps only in-frame clonotypes and omits some of them. Altogether about 2 million clones are present, 85% to 95% being singletons, with the ten largest covering about 0.13%. This receptor was obtained from a man between 18 and 35 years old in good health. The sequencing sample was made of naive CD4+ T cells sorted from blood. Indicated subset: CD45RA+ positively selected. The J gene is TRBJ2-6, the V gene TRBV7-3, with a weak D call TRBD1 (6 bases). The CDR3 loop reads CASSSGASGANVLTF. The DNA of the CDR3 is TGTGCCAGCAGTTCAGGGGCCTCTGGGGCCAACGTCCTGACTTTC. Filled out from reference TRBV7-3 and TRBJ2-6, the complete variable domain reads GAGVSQTPSNKVTEKGKYVELRCDPISGHTALYWYRQSLGQGPEFLIYFQGTGAADDSGLPNDRFFAVRPEGSVSTLKIQRTERGDSAVYLCASSSGASGANVLTFGAGSRLTVL.